This T cell receptor (beta chain) was retrieved from a study of T cell responses to AZD1222 COVID-19 vaccine. Pooled in the analysis were second doses at about 4 or about 12 weeks. Clones were sequenced by immunoSEQ multiplex PCR, and TCRdb holds only the in-frame ones, with some missing. The table records around 180,000 clones, around 94% of them present only once. The germline CDR1 and CDR2 sequences are SGHRS and YFSETQ. Trimming took off 4 bases at V and 4 bases at J, with 14 bases between the two ends. The CDR3 is made up of 14 amino acids. The clonotype comes from an adult who received the AZD1222 COVID-19 vaccine. This chain connects TRBV5-1 to TRBJ1-1; D is perhaps TRBD1 (6 bases). The input for sequencing was peripheral blood, taken 28 days after the second AZD1222 dose. CDR3 DNA sequence: TGCGCCAGCAGCCGGGCAGGGGCCGGCACTGAAGCTTTCTTT. Translating it yields CASSRAGAGTEAFF.